The 6 T cell receptor beta chains below come from one sample, sequenced in a study of T cells in Graves' hyperthyroidism and ophthalmopathy. Amplification of TCR beta CDR3 regions used RNA as the template. A set of HTBI primers served as the primers for a first-round RT-PCR of the TCR CDR3. TCRdb processed the multiplex PCR reads anew with MiXCR; each CDR3 protein has one entry. There are 650,000 to 800,000 distinct CDR3 sequences in the sample; nearly 45% occur only once, and roughly 6.5% lies in the top ten. Sequencing was performed on peripheral blood or thyroid tissue (not recorded which). The receptors derive from an adult man with Graves' disease, either hyperthyroidism or ophthalmopathy (not recorded which).

Written as DNA, the CDR3 is TGTGCCAGCAGCCCGATCAGAACCTGGACAAAAGTTCTCTATGGCTACACCTTC. Translated: CASSPIRTWTKVLYGYTF. The chain carries TRBV2 and TRBJ1-2; D may be TRBD1 (5 bases). With 6 bases removed from V and 4 bases from J, the gap between germline ends came to 27 bases. This CDR3 is 18 amino acids long. CDR1 SNHLY and CDR2 FYNNEI come from the germline V gene.

This clonotype was detected only once. In DNA, the CDR3 is TGTGCCAGCAGTGAATCAGGGCTCGGTTCACCCCTCCACTTT. This encodes CASSESGLGSPLHF. The chain joins TRBV11-2 to TRBJ1-6; weak D call: TRBD1 (5 bases). V was shortened by 6 bases and J by 9 bases, with 15 bases between the two germline ends. Germline V gene data show CDR1 as SGHAT and CDR2 as FQNNGV. This CDR3 contains 14 residues.

Worth noting for this clonotype: Mismatch with germline at one junction end may stem from a read error. The chain recombines TRBV25-1 with TRBJ1-5; 10 bases agree with TRBD1. The CDR3 consists of 15 residues. Germline V CDR1 and CDR2: MGHDK, SYGVNS. DNA for the CDR3: TGTGTCAGCAGCGTCGGGACAGGGGGCAATCAGCCCCAGCATTTT. Translation gives CVSSVGTGGNQPQHF.

This chain links TRBV5-1 with TRBJ1-1; perhaps TRBD1 as D (5 bases). CDR3 size: 13 residues. Per the germline V gene, CDR1 is SGHRS and CDR2 is YFSETQ. Trimming took 0 bases from V and 5 from J, leaving 8 bases between them. This CDR3 reads CASSLDTGTEAFF. CDR3 sequence (DNA): TGCGCCAGCAGCTTGGATACAGGTACTGAAGCTTTCTTT.

This clonotype was detected many times. V is TRBV10-2 and J is TRBJ1-5; TRBD1 matches at 7 bases. Germline trimming cut 8 bases from V and 4 bases from J; bases unmatched to any gene: 8. CDR3 length: 14 amino acids. Germline CDR1 and CDR2: WSHSY and SAAADI. This CDR3 reads CASWGQSRNQPQHF. The DNA of the CDR3 is TGCGCCAGCTGGGGACAGTCTCGGAATCAGCCCCAGCATTTT.

On this clonotype: This clone may be a read error of a much larger clone one base away. The rearrangement uses TRBV29-1 and TRBJ1-1, with 7 bases fitting TRBD1. The CDR3 is 12 residues long. V dropped 7 bases and J dropped 2; count of bases not matched to a gene: 4. Germline CDR1 reads SQVTM; CDR2 reads ANQGSEA. The CDR3 DNA reads TGCAGCGGGAGGGACAGCAACACTGAAGCTTTCTTT. It yields the protein CSGRDSNTEAFF.